A selection of T cell receptor beta chains follows, all from one sample in a study of blood T cells in healthy people across ages. TCRdb reprocessed the 5' RACE reads with MiXCR, giving one entry per CDR3 protein. The sample lists 630,000 or so distinct CDR3 sequences; about 34% were seen once. Sequencing was done on a sample of blood. Receptors were obtained from an elderly woman in good health. Both conserved end residues are part of each CDR3. Fields, in order: V gene, clone size, D gene, J gene, CDR3 protein, CDR3 DNA. D genes are given only for firm matches. Clone size is not always given. Where it is, it says once, few, many or a class for expanded clones.

TRBV6-1,few,TRBD2,TRBJ2-5,CASGGIAGIGETQYF,TGTGCCAGCGGGGGAATAGCGGGGATAGGAGAGACCCAGTACTTC
TRBV29-1,many,-,TRBJ1-2,CSVASYGYTF,TGCAGCGTTGCCAGCTATGGCTACACCTTC
TRBV29-1,-,-,TRBJ2-7,CSVRVGDEQYF,TGCAGCGTAAGGGTGGGGGACGAGCAGTACTTC
TRBV7-3,many,-,TRBJ2-7,CASSYDRYPDEQYF,TGTGCCAGCAGCTACGACAGGTATCCCGACGAGCAGTACTTC
TRBV20-1,-,-,TRBJ1-1,CSARDRKNTEAFF,TGCAGTGCTAGAGATCGGAAGAACACTGAAGCTTTCTTT
TRBV6-5,many,TRBD2,TRBJ2-7,CASSYFSRGSSYEQYF,TGTGCCAGCAGTTACTTTAGCCGCGGGAGCTCCTACGAGCAGTACTTC
TRBV20-1,-,-,TRBJ1-1,CSARVSGATEAFF,TGCAGTGCTAGAGTAAGCGGGGCCACTGAAGCTTTCTTT
TRBV7-3,many,-,TRBJ2-5,CASSRGQWETQYF,TGTGCCAGCAGCCGGGGGCAATGGGAGACCCAGTACTTC
TRBV28,many,-,TRBJ1-2,CASSLAGARYGYTF,TGTGCCAGCAGTCTGGCAGGGGCGCGCTATGGCTACACCTTC
TRBV21-1,many,-,TRBJ1-2,CASSKVRNLYHYGYTF,TGTGCCAGCAGCAAAGTTCGTAATCTATATCACTATGGCTACACCTTC
TRBV24-1,-,-,TRBJ2-2,CATSDFGHSNTGELFF,TGTGCCACCAGTGATTTCGGACACTCGAACACCGGGGAGCTGTTTTTT
TRBV5-1,few,-,TRBJ2-2,CASSFFSNTGELFF,TGCGCCAGCAGCTTCTTTTCGAACACCGGGGAGCTGTTTTTT
TRBV5-1,many,TRBD2,TRBJ2-3,CASSLAGTSGVTDTQYF,TGCGCCAGCAGCTTGGCCGGGACTAGCGGAGTCACAGATACGCAGTATTTT
TRBV7-3,-,-,TRBJ2-1,CASSLRPDNEQFF,TGTGCCAGCAGCTTACGGCCAGACAATGAGCAGTTCTTC
TRBV20-1,-,TRBD2,TRBJ2-2,CSARDSGMETGELFF,TGCAGTGCTAGAGATAGCGGGATGGAAACCGGGGAGCTGTTTTTT
TRBV9,many,TRBD2,TRBJ2-3,CASSAGLAWRTDTQYF,TGTGCCAGCAGCGCCGGACTAGCGTGGCGCACAGATACGCAGTATTTT
TRBV5-1,many,-,TRBJ2-3,CASSLVQGPGTLSTDTQYF,TGCGCCAGCAGCCTCGTCCAGGGCCCCGGGACTCTTAGCACAGATACGCAGTATTTT
TRBV6-2/TRBV6-3,many,-,TRBJ2-2,CATPLEGDLNTGELFF,TGTGCCACCCCCCTCGAGGGGGACCTGAACACCGGGGAGCTGTTTTTT
TRBV6-6,many,-,TRBJ1-5,CASSPGRNQPQHF,TGTGCCAGCAGTCCGGGACGCAATCAGCCCCAGCATTTT
TRBV7-8,-,-,TRBJ2-2,CASSLIRGSSGTGELFF,TGTGCCAGCAGCTTAATCAGGGGCAGTTCAGGCACCGGGGAGCTGTTTTTT
TRBV30,few,TRBD1,TRBJ1-4,CAWSPDRGGEKLFF,TGTGCCTGGAGCCCGGACAGGGGTGGTGAAAAACTGTTTTTT
TRBV5-1,-,-,TRBJ2-3,CASRTGFRDHTDTQYF,TGCGCCAGCAGGACCGGATTTCGGGACCACACAGATACGCAGTATTTT
TRBV10-3,many,-,TRBJ1-1,CAVVGGKDTEAFF,TGTGCCGTCGTAGGGGGGAAGGACACTGAAGCTTTCTTT
TRBV20-1,-,TRBD2,TRBJ2-1,CSARDPWTSGGAAYNEQFF,TGCAGTGCTAGAGATCCTTGGACTAGCGGGGGGGCGGCTTACAATGAGCAGTTCTTC
TRBV3-1,-,-,TRBJ1-4,CASSQDGGTNEKLFF,TGTGCCAGCAGCCAAGATGGTGGGACTAATGAAAAACTGTTTTTT
TRBV5-1,many,TRBD1,TRBJ2-4,CASSRSDRGDIQYF,TGCGCCAGCAGCCGATCGGACAGGGGCGACATTCAGTACTTC